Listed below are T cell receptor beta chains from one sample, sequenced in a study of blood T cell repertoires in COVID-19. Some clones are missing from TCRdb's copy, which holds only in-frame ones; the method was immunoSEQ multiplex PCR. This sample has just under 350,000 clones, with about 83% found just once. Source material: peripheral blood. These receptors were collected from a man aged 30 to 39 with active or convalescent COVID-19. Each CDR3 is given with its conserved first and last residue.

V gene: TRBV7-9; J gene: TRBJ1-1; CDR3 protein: CASSLIRGRDEAFF
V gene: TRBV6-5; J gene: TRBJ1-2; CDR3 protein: CASMRTGDYGYTF
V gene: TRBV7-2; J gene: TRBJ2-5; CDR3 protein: CASSPRPGEETQYF
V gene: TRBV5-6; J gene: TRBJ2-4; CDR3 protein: CASSLMTGWAKNIQYF
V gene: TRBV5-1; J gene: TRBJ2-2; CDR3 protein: CANRQGNTGELFF
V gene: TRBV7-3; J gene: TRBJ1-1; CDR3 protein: CASSATGGHTEAFF
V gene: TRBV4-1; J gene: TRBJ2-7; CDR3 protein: CASSQGRLGLAGYEQYF
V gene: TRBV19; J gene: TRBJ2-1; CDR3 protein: CASSIVASGEQFF
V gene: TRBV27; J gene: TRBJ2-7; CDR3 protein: CASSPGPGQGTYEQYF
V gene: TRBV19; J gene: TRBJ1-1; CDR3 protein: CASSRQGTTEAFF
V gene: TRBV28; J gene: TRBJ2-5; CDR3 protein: CASSFPERETQYF
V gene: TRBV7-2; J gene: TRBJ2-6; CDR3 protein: CASSLPRGSGANVLTF
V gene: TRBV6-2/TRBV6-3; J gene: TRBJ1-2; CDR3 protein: CASSWDRELSYGYTF
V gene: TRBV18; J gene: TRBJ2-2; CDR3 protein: CASSLNLDGRNTGELFF
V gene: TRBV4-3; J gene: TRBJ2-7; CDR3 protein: CASSQDFSSGYEQYF
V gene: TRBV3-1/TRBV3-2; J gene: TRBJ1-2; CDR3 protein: CASSQNREIYGYTF
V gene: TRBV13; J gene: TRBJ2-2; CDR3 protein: CASHFDRADTGELFF
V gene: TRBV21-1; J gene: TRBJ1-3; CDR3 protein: CASSKDGTGESSGNTIYF
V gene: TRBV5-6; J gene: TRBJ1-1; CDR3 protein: CASSPTGNTEAFF
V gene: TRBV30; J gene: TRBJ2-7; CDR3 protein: CAGSLGTRPYEQYF
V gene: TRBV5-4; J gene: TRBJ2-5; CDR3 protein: CASSLAPGQRETQYF
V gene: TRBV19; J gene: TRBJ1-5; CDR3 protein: CASIGTADPTDSNQPQHF
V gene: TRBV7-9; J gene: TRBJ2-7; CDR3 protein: CASSFGLFEQYF
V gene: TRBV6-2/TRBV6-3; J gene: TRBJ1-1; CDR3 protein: CASSIYLGGTEAFF
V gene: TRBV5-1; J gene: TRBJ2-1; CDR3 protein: CASSPGNYNEQFF
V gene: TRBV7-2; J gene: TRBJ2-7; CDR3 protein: CASSFGQGQVYEQYF
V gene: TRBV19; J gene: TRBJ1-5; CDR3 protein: CASSPGALNQPQHF
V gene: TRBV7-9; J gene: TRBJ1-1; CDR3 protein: CASNQGARGTEAFF
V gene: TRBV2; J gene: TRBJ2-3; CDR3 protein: CASSEYLDTQYF
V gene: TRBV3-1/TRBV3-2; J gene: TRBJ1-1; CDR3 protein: CASSMEKGNTEAFF
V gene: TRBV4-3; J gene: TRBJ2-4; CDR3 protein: CASSQGRTPGGHIQYF
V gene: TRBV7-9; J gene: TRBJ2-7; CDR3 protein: CASSYGTNYEQYF
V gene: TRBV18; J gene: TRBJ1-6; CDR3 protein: CASSPRDSYNSPLHF
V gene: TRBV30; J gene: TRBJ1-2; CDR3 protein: CAWSLDGGGNYGYTF
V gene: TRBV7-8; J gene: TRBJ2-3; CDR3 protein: CASSLAVSGRLVGDTQYF
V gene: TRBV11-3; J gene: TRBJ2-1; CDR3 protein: CASSSGLAGGENEQFF
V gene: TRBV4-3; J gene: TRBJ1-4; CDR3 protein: CASSQVREKLFF
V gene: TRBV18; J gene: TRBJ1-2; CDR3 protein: CASSPYRDRGNYGYTF
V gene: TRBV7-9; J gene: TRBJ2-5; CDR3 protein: CASSLRPRETQYF
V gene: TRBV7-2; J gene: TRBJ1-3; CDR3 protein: CATRGGAWGNTIYF
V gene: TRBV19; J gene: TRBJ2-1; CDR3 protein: CASSAIDSELYNEQFF
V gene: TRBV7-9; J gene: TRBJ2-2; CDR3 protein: CASSNSGGANTGELFF
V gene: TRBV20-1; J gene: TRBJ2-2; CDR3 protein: CSALDTGELFF
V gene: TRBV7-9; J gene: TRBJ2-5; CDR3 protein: CASSPPWDRVGETQYF
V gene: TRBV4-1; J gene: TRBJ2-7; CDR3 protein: CASSQDAGARAYEQYF
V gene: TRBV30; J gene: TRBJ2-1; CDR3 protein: CACCAGYDEQFF
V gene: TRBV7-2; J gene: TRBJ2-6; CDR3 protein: CASGHGGLGANVLTF
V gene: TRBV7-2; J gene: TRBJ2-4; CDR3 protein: CASSLDGAYENIQYF
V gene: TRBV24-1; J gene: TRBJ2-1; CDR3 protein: CATSGFIAGETDYNEQFF
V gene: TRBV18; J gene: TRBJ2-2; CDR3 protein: CASSPPRPGNTGELFF
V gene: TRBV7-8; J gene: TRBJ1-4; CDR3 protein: CASSFGQGEKLFF
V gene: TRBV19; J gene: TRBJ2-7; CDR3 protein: CASGWGDEQYF
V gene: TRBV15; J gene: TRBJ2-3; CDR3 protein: CATSRRTSGSDTQYF